The next 32 T cell receptor beta chains were all read from a single sample in a study of T cell responses to AZD1222 COVID-19 vaccine. Data came from immunoSEQ multiplex PCR; TCRdb stores just in-frame clones and leaves some out. The sample consists of around 150,000 clones, under 95% of them appearing once. Material: peripheral blood, obtained 28 days after the second AZD1222 dose. The receptors come from an adult who received the AZD1222 COVID-19 vaccine.

The chain links TRBV2 to TRBJ1-5; possibly TRBD1 for D (6 bases). This CDR3 comprises 15 residues. Germline V gene data show CDR1 as SNHLY and CDR2 as FYNNEI. Trimming stripped 6 bases from V and 4 bases from J, with 16 bases between. CDR3 nucleotides: TGTGCCAGCAGCTTGTTCGGGGGCCAGAATCAGCCCCAGCATTTT. This translates into CASSLFGGQNQPQHF.

V and J are TRBV11-3 and TRBJ1-5, with TRBD1 as a possible D gene (5 bases). The V gene's germline CDR1 is SGHNT and CDR2 YENEEA. The CDR3 covers 18 residues. The germline V and J ends were trimmed by 5 bases and 0 bases, with 20 bases remaining between them. The CDR3 DNA sequence: TGTGCCAGCAGCCAAGGCAGGGAGTACGGGAATAGCAATCAGCCCCAGCATTTT. Translating it yields CASSQGREYGNSNQPQHF.

The chain joins TRBV27 to TRBJ2-1; maybe TRBD1 (5 bases). CDR3 length equals 17 residues. V was trimmed by 2 bases and J by 1 base, leaving 15 bases between them. Germline lookup yields CDR1 MNHEY and CDR2 SMNVEV (reference sequence). This chain's CDR3 is CASSLIGVEVSYNEQFF. The DNA for the CDR3 is TGTGCCAGCAGTTTAATAGGGGTAGAGGTATCCTACAATGAGCAGTTCTTC.

About this clone itself: The sample has other DNA sequences that encode this CDR3 too. V usage is TRBV7-9 and J usage is TRBJ2-3, with D unresolved. This CDR3 comprises 13 residues. In germline, CDR1 is SEHNR, CDR2 FQNEAQ (reference sequence). Trimming left V 6 bases short and J 0 bases short, with 7 bases between. As DNA, the CDR3 is TGTGCCAGCAGTTCCGCAAGCACAGATACGCAGTATTTT. This codes for CASSSASTDTQYF.

This rearrangement joins TRBV5-8 to TRBJ2-7, with 7 bases that match TRBD2. The V gene's germline CDR1 is SGHTS and CDR2 YDEGEE. This CDR3 is built from 16 residues. Unmatched junction bases numbered 6, after V lost 0 bases and J lost 0 bases. The CDR3 is CASSLGIGGSSYEQYF. CDR3 DNA: TGTGCCAGCAGCTTGGGGATAGGCGGGAGCTCCTACGAGCAGTACTTC.

This chain joins TRBV5-1 and TRBJ1-3; D gene uncertain. This CDR3 region has 17 residues. Trimming took 0 bases from V and 0 from J, leaving 13 bases between them. Germline CDR1 is SGHRS and CDR2 is YFSETQ. In DNA form, the CDR3 reads TGCGCCAGCAGCTTGGCCCCGGGTGAAGGCTCTGGAAACACCATATATTTT. Translated: CASSLAPGEGSGNTIYF.

This chain connects TRBV15 to TRBJ2-7; unclear D gene. Trimming stripped 0 bases from V and 3 bases from J, with 9 bases between. This CDR3 is built from 14 residues. In germline, CDR1 is LNHNV, CDR2 YYDKDF (reference sequence). CDR3 sequence (DNA): TGTGCCACCAGCAGAGAAGGTTTTGGCTACGAGCAGTACTTC. Protein sequence: CATSREGFGYEQYF.

The V gene is TRBV19, the J gene TRBJ2-1; D possibly corresponds to TRBD2 (5 bases). There are 15 residues in the CDR3. The V and J ends lost 3 bases and 7 bases respectively, with 16 bases between them. Per the germline V gene, CDR1 is LNHDA and CDR2 is SQIVND (reference sequence). The CDR3 is CASSISGSSRNEQFF. Written as DNA, the CDR3 is TGTGCCAGTAGTATCAGTGGGAGTTCTAGAAATGAGCAGTTCTTC.

This chain links TRBV30 with TRBJ2-7; 12 positions match TRBD2. There are 14 residues in the CDR3. Germline assignment: CDR1 GTSNPN and CDR2 SVGIG (reference sequence). The trim removed 3 bases at V and 4 bases at J, leaving 4 bases unmatched. The CDR3 loop reads CAWRAGLAGYEQYF. CDR3 DNA sequence: TGTGCCTGGAGAGCGGGACTAGCGGGTTACGAGCAGTACTTC.

The rearrangement links TRBV6-1 to TRBJ2-7; 8 bases match TRBD1. The CDR3 runs to 14 residues. Germline loops: CDR1 MNHNS, CDR2 SASEGT. V lost 2 bases, J lost 7 bases, and 7 bases stayed unmatched. The CDR3 region has the DNA TGTGCCAGCAGTGAATCGGGCAGGGGGCGAGAGCAGTACTTC. As protein: CASSESGRGREQYF.

This chain connects TRBV4-1 to TRBJ2-5; maybe TRBD2 (5 bases). The germline V gene encodes CDR1 MGHRA and CDR2 YSYEKL. With 1 base removed from V and 5 bases from J, the gap between germline ends came to 14 bases. CDR3 length: 15 amino acids. CDR3 coding DNA: TGCGCCAGCAGCCAAGCAACAAGGGAGAAGGAGACCCAGTACTTC. It is translated as CASSQATREKETQYF.

This chain joins TRBV19 and TRBJ1-2; maybe TRBD1 (5 bases). Germline CDR1 and CDR2: LNHDA and SQIVND (reference sequence). The CDR3 has 11 residues. The V gene lost 8 bases and the J gene lost 2 bases, with 6 bases spanning the gap. CDR3 coding DNA: TGTGCCAGTGGGGACAACTATGGCTACACCTTC. This sequence encodes CASGDNYGYTF.

V gene TRBV7-9 combines with J gene TRBJ2-3; D gene ambiguous. This CDR3 is 13 amino acids long. V was cut by 1 base and J by 5 bases, with 7 bases left in between. CDR1 is SEHNR and CDR2 is FQNEAQ in the germline V gene (reference sequence). CDR3 sequence (DNA): TGTGCCAGCAGCTTAGTTACTAAAGATACGCAGTATTTT. Its translation: CASSLVTKDTQYF.

The V call is TRBV6-1, the J call TRBJ1-1; perhaps TRBD1 as D (5 bases). Between the trimmed V and J ends, which lost 4 bases and 7 bases, there was a span of 13 bases. This CDR3 comprises 13 residues. Germline assignment: CDR1 MNHNS and CDR2 SASEGT. The CDR3 DNA follows: TGTGCCAGCAGTGTAGCGGGACCTAATGAAGCTTTCTTT. This sequence encodes CASSVAGPNEAFF.

V and J are TRBV28 and TRBJ1-5; TRBD1 agrees at 10 bases. The V gene end was trimmed by 5 bases and the J gene end by 2 bases; junction bases not matched to a gene: 3. The length of the CDR3 is 15 residues. Germline V gene data show CDR1 as MDHEN and CDR2 as SYDVKM. CDR3 DNA sequence: TGTGCCAGCAGTCCCGGGACAGGGGGCAATCAGCCCCAGCATTTT. Translating it yields CASSPGTGGNQPQHF.

V and J are TRBV18 and TRBJ1-5; D unclear. Germline CDR1 KGHSH, CDR2 LQKENI. Trimming took off 3 bases at V and 7 bases at J, with 16 bases between the two ends. The CDR3 covers 15 residues. This CDR3 reads CASSPNSESSQPQHF. CDR3 nucleotide sequence: TGTGCCAGCTCACCGAACTCGGAGAGCAGCCAGCCCCAGCATTTT.

This chain links TRBV11-2 with TRBJ2-7, with unresolved D. Trimming pared 3 bases from V and 2 bases from J, leaving 5 bases between. The CDR3 sequence is 12 residues long. Germline CDR1 is SGHAT and CDR2 is FQNNGV. CDR3 protein: CASSFRAYEQYF. Here the CDR3 DNA reads TGTGCCAGCAGCTTTCGAGCCTACGAGCAGTACTTC.

The table lists this clone with a count of one. The genes are TRBV5-1 and TRBJ1-5; 8 bases fit TRBD1. V shed 4 bases and J 2 bases; nucleotides not matched to a gene: 8. Germline V gene lookup returns CDR1 SGHRS and CDR2 YFSETQ. The CDR3 is 16 residues long. Here the CDR3 reads CASSPGTGEGNQPQHF. CDR3 sequence (DNA): TGCGCCAGCAGCCCCGGGACAGGTGAGGGCAATCAGCCCCAGCATTTT. The whole variable domain, filled in from reference TRBV5-1 and TRBJ1-5, reads KAGVTQTPRYLIKTRGQQVTLSCSPISGHRSVSWYQQTPGQGLQFLFEYFSETQRNKGNFPGRFSGRQFSNSRSEMNVSTLELGDSALYLCASSPGTGEGNQPQHFGDGTRLSIL.

The chain carries TRBV28 and TRBJ1-1; D is unclear. V lost 6 bases to trimming and J lost 7 bases, with 12 bases between them. This CDR3 region has 12 residues. Germline CDR1 MDHEN, CDR2 SYDVKM. CDR3 amino acids: CASRIVPSEAFF. CDR3 sequence (DNA): TGTGCCAGCAGAATAGTCCCCAGTGAAGCTTTCTTT.

For this clone: This CDR3 is also generated by other DNA sequences in the sample. This sequence joins TRBV6-5 and TRBJ1-1; no definite D call. Germline assignment: CDR1 MNHEY and CDR2 SVGAGI. This CDR3 contains 13 residues. V dropped 6 bases and J dropped 0 bases, with 8 bases sitting between them. In DNA, the CDR3 is TGTGCCAGCAGCAGCGAACTGAACACTGAAGCTTTCTTT. Protein product: CASSSELNTEAFF.

CDR3 protein: CASSRGGALDEQFF. CDR3 sequence (DNA): TGTGCCAGTAGTAGAGGGGGGGCGCTTGATGAGCAGTTCTTC. V and J are TRBV19 and TRBJ2-1, with D possibly TRBD2 on 7 matching bases. The ends were cut back, 4 bases at V and 8 bases at J, with 15 bases in the middle. The CDR3 is 14 residues long. Per the germline V gene, CDR1 is LNHDA and CDR2 is SQIVND (reference sequence).

V gene TRBV6-2 or TRBV6-3 combines with J gene TRBJ2-6, with 7 bases lining up with TRBD1. The ends lost 4 bases at V and 0 bases at J; junction bases unmatched: 18. This CDR3 has 21 residues. The V gene's germline CDR1 is MNHEY and CDR2 SVGEGT. The CDR3 DNA reads as TGTGCCAGCAGTTGGGGGACAGATCCCTTTAACGGTAACTCTGGGGCCAACGTCCTGACTTTC. It translates to CASSWGTDPFNGNSGANVLTF.

The chain uses TRBV10-3 and TRBJ2-1, with a possible D match to TRBD2 (5 bases). The V end was cut by 4 bases, the J end by 9 bases, with 16 bases between. The CDR3 length is 14 residues. Germline V gene sequence: CDR1 ENHRY, CDR2 SYGVKD. For the CDR3, the DNA is TGTGCCATCAGTGCCGGGATCCGTATTAGTGAGCAGTTCTTC. Translating gives CAISAGIRISEQFF.

The V gene is TRBV6-2 or TRBV6-3, the J gene TRBJ1-5; D not certain. The V end was cut by 0 bases, the J end by 2 bases, with 8 bases between. There are 15 residues in the CDR3. Germline lookup yields CDR1 MNHEY and CDR2 SVGEGT. This CDR3 is CASSYSPVRNQPQHF. CDR3 nucleotides: TGTGCCAGCAGTTACTCGCCGGTTCGCAATCAGCCCCAGCATTTT.

The gene calls are TRBV12-5 and TRBJ2-2; 7 nucleotides agree with TRBD1. CDR3 length equals 15 residues. Germline loops: CDR1 LGHNT, CDR2 FRNRAP. The trim removed 6 bases at V and 3 bases at J, leaving 7 bases unmatched. The CDR3 sequence: CASGRGTADTGELFF. The CDR3 nucleotides are TGTGCTAGTGGCCGAGGGACAGCCGACACCGGGGAGCTGTTTTTT. The variable domain in full, with the rest retrieved from reference TRBV12-5 and TRBJ2-2, is DARVTQTPRHKVTEMGQEVTMRCQPILGHNTVFWYRQTMMQGLELLAYFRNRAPLDDSGMPKDRFSAEMPDATLATLKIQPSEPRDSAVYFCASGRGTADTGELFFGEGSRLTVL.

The J gene is TRBJ2-6, the V gene TRBV20-1; no clear D gene. V was shortened by 3 bases and J by 0 bases, with 12 bases between the two germline ends. Germline CDR1 DFQATT, CDR2 SNEGSKA (reference sequence). This CDR3 comprises 16 residues. CDR3 region: CSASELGDSGANVLTF. The CDR3 nucleotides are TGCAGTGCTAGTGAGCTCGGTGACTCTGGGGCCAACGTCCTGACTTTC.

J is TRBJ2-3 and V is TRBV19; TRBD1 might be the D (5 bases). CDR1 is LNHDA, CDR2 SQIVND, per germline (reference sequence). The V end lost 6 bases, the J end lost 4 bases, and 11 bases lay between the germline ends. CDR3 length: 13 amino acids. The CDR3 loop reads CASRVTEADTQYF. CDR3 DNA: TGTGCCAGTAGGGTGACAGAGGCAGATACGCAGTATTTT.

The rearrangement uses TRBV2 and TRBJ2-1; TRBD2 matches 9 bases. CDR1 and CDR2 (germline): SNHLY, FYNNEI. CDR3 length: 15 amino acids. With 2 bases clipped from V and 5 bases from J, the junction kept 4 bases outside the gene matches. CDR3 sequence (DNA): TGTGCCAGCAGTGAACGACTAGCGGAAGACAATGAGCAGTTCTTC. Protein: CASSERLAEDNEQFF. Drawing the rest from reference TRBV2 and TRBJ2-1, the complete variable domain is EPEVTQTPSHQVTQMGQEVILRCVPISNHLYFYWYRQILGQKVEFLVSFYNNEISEKSEIFDDQFSVERPDGSNFTLKIRSTKLEDSAMYFCASSERLAEDNEQFFGPGTRLTVL.

V usage is TRBV21-1 and J usage is TRBJ1-6; TRBD1 is the table's D call, not checked against the DNA. TRBV21-1 is designated a pseudogene. The CDR3 runs 16 residues. In DNA, the CDR3 is TGTGCCAGCAGCAAAGCAGGGACAGAAGATAATTCACCCCTCCACTTT. Translation gives CASSKAGTEDNSPLHF.

This chain uses TRBV12-3 or TRBV12-4 with TRBJ1-5, with no clear D. V lost 5 bases to trimming and J lost 9 bases, with 8 bases between them. The length of the CDR3 is 11 residues. The CDR3, as DNA: TGTGCCAGCAGTCTCTCAGGGCCCCAGCATTTT. It specifies CASSLSGPQHF.

This chain connects TRBV5-1 to TRBJ2-7; 11 bases map to TRBD2. There are 14 residues in the CDR3. Germline V gene lookup returns CDR1 SGHRS and CDR2 YFSETQ. Trimming took 4 bases from V and 5 from J; bases not matched to a gene: 5. The CDR3 DNA reads as TGCGCCAGCAGCGAGGGACTAGCGGTCCACGAGCAGTACTTC. It encodes CASSEGLAVHEQYF.

The chain has TRBV4-1 and TRBJ2-1; 8 bases agree with TRBD2. The J segment lost 2 bases and the V segment lost 1 base, leaving 4 bases of the junction unmatched. The CDR3 has 16 amino acids. Per the germline V gene, CDR1 is MGHRA and CDR2 is YSYEKL. Here the CDR3 DNA reads TGCGCCAGCAGCCAAGGGAATAGCGGGGCCTACAATGAGCAGTTCTTC. Translating it yields CASSQGNSGAYNEQFF.